This record looks at one TCR beta chain sequence and its context. This clonotype was counted only a few times. Its antigen remains undetermined. No base quality values were provided; no much bigger clone lies one nucleotide off. This specimen belongs to a study of blood T cells in healthy people across ages (dated by TCRdb to about 2015). Some background on the complete study: In model experiments, template switching captured about one uniquely barcoded TCR beta cDNA molecule for every two T cells. Age-related changes in TCR beta repertoire diversity were measured in the study by deep sequencing normalized with unique cDNA molecular identifiers. Four age groups were formed from the donors: young (average approximately 15 years), middle-aged (approximately 40), aged (62) and long-lived (around 80). To avoid experimental bias, donors of different ages were spread randomly across the sequencing lanes. The study analyzed two additional independent replicas of 1 million unique cDNA reads from the same blood draw for two donors, one aged 18 to 30 and one aged 80 or older.

Systemically healthy Caucasian individuals from Russia, some 40 in total and aged about 6 to 100 years, were included as donors. Each donor gave approximately 9.4 milliliters of peripheral blood, drawn into EDTA-treated Vacutainer tubes. Ficoll-Paque density-gradient centrifugation was used to isolate PBMCs, with at least 6 million obtained per sample. Total RNA was extracted from PBMCs with Trizol reagent, with at least 6 micrograms obtained per sample. Naive CD45RAhigh/CD27high T cell percentages were measured by flow cytometry on a PBMC aliquot from every donor. Study-level results and caveats: Since profiling was done on bulk unsorted PBMCs, naive and antigen-experienced compartments could not be conclusively compared. Observed TCR beta diversity correlated strongly with the percentage of naive T cells measured by flow cytometry. Estimates of total diversity based on one million sequenced T cells were regarded as lower bounds and as underestimates. As age increased, observed TCR beta diversity per million T cells dropped in a roughly linear way, and a significant reduction was already evident by age 40. Compared with the aged group, the long-lived group had more naive CD4+ T cells, fewer expanded clones and increased TCR diversity, a pattern suggesting age selection. The CMV infection status of donors was not known, potentially confounding age-related changes in expanded clonotypes.

Receptor amplification or capture employed 5' RACE. Sequencing relied on an Illumina HiSeq 2500. A second PCR of about 6 to 12 cycles was run with a J-beta primer mix and a sample-barcoded 5' primer. Each TCR beta cDNA molecule received a unique molecular identifier from a template-switch 5' adaptor carrying 12 random nucleotides. Each sample yielded at least 2.5 million CDR3-containing paired-end reads. All of the RNA was converted into first-strand cDNA using the Mint cDNA synthesis kit, with a TRBC-specific oligonucleotide serving as the primer. All cDNA was treated with uracil-DNA glycosylase and then went through a first 18-cycle PCR with the universal primers M1SS and BC2_uni_R. Turning to the authors' computational methods: Normalization of each sample was performed by random selection of 1 million high-quality reads, each carrying a distinct molecular identifier. Instead of being binned into consensus sequences, reads with shared molecular identifiers were discarded. MiTCR, run with a Q25 quality threshold and the strictest error-elimination algorithm, handled CDR3 identification, clonotype clustering and error correction. Lower-bound total TCR beta diversity was estimated with a nonparametric unseen species model using Euler transformation. The public sequencing data were trimmed at Q25 with fastp and processed into clonotypes with MiXCR by TCRdb, which kept only in-frame beta chains. Rows with one shared CDR3 protein collapse into an entry with the most common genes and DNA. The V and J calls follow TCRdb's processing rather than the paper's. In this sample the table shows 1.5 million or so distinct CDR3 sequences, approximately 43% of which occur a single time. The top ten clones comprise approximately 4% of the sample.

The germline V gene sets CDR1 to SGHAT and CDR2 to FQNNGV. Deletion took 5 bases off V and 2 bases off J, with a span of 16 bases between the germline ends. The CDR3 holds 16 amino acids from the cysteine to the phenylalanine. Only CDR3 DNA is held: 48 bases, read in frame from base 1. In this chain, TRBV11-2 is recombined with TRBJ2-1; 5 matching bases give a weak D call of TRBD2. The sample consisted of blood. This receptor was taken from a woman aged 18-29 years in good health. CDR3 protein: CASSPRPGFTYNEQFF. The base sequence is TGTGCCAGCAGCCCCAGGCCGGGGTTCACCTACAATGAGCAGTTCTTC.